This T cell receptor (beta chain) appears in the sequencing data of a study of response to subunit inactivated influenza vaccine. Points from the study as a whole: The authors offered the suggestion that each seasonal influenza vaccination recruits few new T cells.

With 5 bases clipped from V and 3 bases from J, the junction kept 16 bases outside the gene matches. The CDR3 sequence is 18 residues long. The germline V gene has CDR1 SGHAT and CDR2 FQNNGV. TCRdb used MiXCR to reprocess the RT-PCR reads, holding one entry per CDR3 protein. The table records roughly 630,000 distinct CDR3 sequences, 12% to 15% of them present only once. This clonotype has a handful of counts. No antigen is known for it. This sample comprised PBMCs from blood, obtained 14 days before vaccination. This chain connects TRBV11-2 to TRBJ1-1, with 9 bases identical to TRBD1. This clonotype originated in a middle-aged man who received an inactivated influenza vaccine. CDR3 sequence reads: CASSPRGVSNRGHTEAFF. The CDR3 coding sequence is TGTGCCAGCAGCCCTCGCGGAGTGTCGAACAGGGGGCACACTGAAGCTTTCTTT.